This record concerns one T cell receptor (beta chain) sequence. As yet, its antigen is unknown. Germline is not matched at one junction end, which may reflect a read error. Produced via immunoSEQ multiplex PCR; TCRdb's table is partial and in-frame only. This sample has over 100,000 clones; roughly nine tenths occur once, and the top ten carry about 2.4%. Per the germline V gene, CDR1 is SSHAT and CDR2 is FNYEAQ (reference sequence). The CDR3 length is 15 residues. The data are from a study of T cell responses to AZD1222 COVID-19 vaccine. Study-level information: Timing groups of about 4 and about 12 weeks for second doses were pooled. Findings and caveats of the study: CD4 TCRs covered the whole spike, strongest at regions 160-218 and 743-854. No repertoire was sampled before or during the peak T cell response, only after it.

The source of this sequence is an adult in good health. V usage is TRBV7-7 and J usage is TRBJ2-1; 10 bases match TRBD2. Sequencing was performed on peripheral blood, taken on day 0 of AZD1222 vaccination. The CDR3 region has the DNA TGTGCTAGCAGCTTAGGCCTAGCGGGAGCTACTGAGCAGTTCTTC. Protein: CASSLGLAGATEQFF.